Listed below are T cell receptor beta chains from one sample, sequenced in a study of CD8 T cells in Susac syndrome. One entry per CDR3 protein results from TCRdb running MiXCR on the immunoSEQ multiplex PCR reads. The repertoire holds 120,000 or so distinct CDR3 sequences, around 94% seen once, with around 0.13% in the top ten. The sample was CD4+ T cells from PBMCs. The receptor set was obtained from a human donor with multiple sclerosis. Each CDR3 is given with its conserved first and last residue. The D gene is left open where the match is weak. Clone size appears in some rows only: once, few, many, or a class for an expanded clone.

clone_size: .; d_call: TRBD2; j_call: TRBJ2-6; v_call: TRBV6-1; cdr3_nt: TGTGCCAGCAGTGCCCGACTAGCGGGGGGCTCTGGGGCCAACGTCCTGACTTTC; cdr3_aa: CASSARLAGGSGANVLTF
clone_size: .; d_call: .; j_call: TRBJ2-7; v_call: TRBV7-2; cdr3_nt: TGTGCCAGCAGCCAGGTGGGGGGCCTAGTAGAGCAGTACTTC; cdr3_aa: CASSQVGGLVEQYF
clone_size: .; d_call: .; j_call: TRBJ2-7; v_call: TRBV27; cdr3_nt: TGTGCCAGCAGTCCCTGGACAGTAGGGACCTACGAGCAGTACTTC; cdr3_aa: CASSPWTVGTYEQYF
clone_size: few; d_call: .; j_call: TRBJ2-7; v_call: TRBV6-2/TRBV6-3; cdr3_nt: TGTGCCAGCAGTTATGTGGATTGGACAGCACCCGTTTACGAGCAGTACTTC; cdr3_aa: CASSYVDWTAPVYEQYF
clone_size: .; d_call: .; j_call: TRBJ2-6; v_call: TRBV5-8; cdr3_nt: TGTGCCAGCAGCTTATACTGGGCTGGGGCCAACGTCCTGACTTTC; cdr3_aa: CASSLYWAGANVLTF
clone_size: .; d_call: .; j_call: TRBJ1-2; v_call: TRBV27; cdr3_nt: TGTGCCAGCAGTTTAGTAGGGGGGTTGGTCTATGGCTACACCTTC; cdr3_aa: CASSLVGGLVYGYTF
clone_size: .; d_call: .; j_call: TRBJ2-2; v_call: TRBV7-8; cdr3_nt: TGTGCCAGCAGCTTAAACTCAGGGACCAACACCGGGGAGCTGTTTTTT; cdr3_aa: CASSLNSGTNTGELFF
clone_size: .; d_call: .; j_call: TRBJ2-1; v_call: TRBV19; cdr3_nt: TGTGCCAGTAGTATTCTCTTGGGTTATGAGCAGTTCTTC; cdr3_aa: CASSILLGYEQFF
clone_size: .; d_call: .; j_call: TRBJ1-6; v_call: TRBV27; cdr3_nt: TGTGCCAGCAGTCCCATGGGCCTTAGCTATAATTCACCCCTCCACTTT; cdr3_aa: CASSPMGLSYNSPLHF
clone_size: .; d_call: .; j_call: TRBJ1-1; v_call: TRBV30; cdr3_nt: TGTGCCTGGAGTGTACCCCAGGGAATAGCTTTCTTT; cdr3_aa: CAWSVPQGIAFF
clone_size: .; d_call: .; j_call: TRBJ2-4; v_call: TRBV19; cdr3_nt: TGTGCCAGTAGTTTAGGCGGCAGGGAAAACATTCAGTACTTC; cdr3_aa: CASSLGGRENIQYF
clone_size: .; d_call: .; j_call: TRBJ2-3; v_call: TRBV11-2; cdr3_nt: TGTGCCAGCAGCTTGCAACAGACTAGCACAGATACGCAGTATTTT; cdr3_aa: CASSLQQTSTDTQYF
clone_size: .; d_call: .; j_call: TRBJ1-1; v_call: TRBV30; cdr3_nt: TGTGCCTGGAACAGGGCAAGGGACACTGAAGCTTTCTTT; cdr3_aa: CAWNRARDTEAFF
clone_size: .; d_call: .; j_call: TRBJ1-3; v_call: TRBV29-1; cdr3_nt: TGCAGCGTTGAAGGGCGCGGGCGAAGGGGAAACACCATATATTTT; cdr3_aa: CSVEGRGRRGNTIYF
clone_size: .; d_call: .; j_call: TRBJ2-7; v_call: TRBV19; cdr3_nt: TGTGCCAGTAGTCCGACCGGGACAACAGAGCAGTACTTC; cdr3_aa: CASSPTGTTEQYF
clone_size: .; d_call: .; j_call: TRBJ2-7; v_call: TRBV12-3/TRBV12-4; cdr3_nt: TGTGCCAGCACTTTCTTACCCTCCTACGAGCAGTACTTC; cdr3_aa: CASTFLPSYEQYF
clone_size: .; d_call: .; j_call: TRBJ1-1; v_call: TRBV3-1; cdr3_nt: TGTGCCAGCAGCCTCACGAGGCCCGGGACTGAAGCTTTCTTT; cdr3_aa: CASSLTRPGTEAFF
clone_size: .; d_call: .; j_call: TRBJ2-6; v_call: TRBV30; cdr3_nt: TGTGCCTGGAGTACAGGGAACTCTGGGGCCAACGTCCTGACTTTC; cdr3_aa: CAWSTGNSGANVLTF
clone_size: .; d_call: .; j_call: TRBJ1-2; v_call: TRBV2; cdr3_nt: TGTGCCAGCAGTGAAGCAAGGGGGAACTATGGCTACACCTTC; cdr3_aa: CASSEARGNYGYTF
clone_size: .; d_call: TRBD2; j_call: TRBJ2-3; v_call: TRBV29-1; cdr3_nt: TGCAGCGGGGGGGGAGGACACACAGATACGCAGTATTTT; cdr3_aa: CSGGGGHTDTQYF
clone_size: .; d_call: .; j_call: TRBJ1-2; v_call: TRBV24-1; cdr3_nt: TGTGCCACCAGTGCAGGTGCTGGCTACACCTTC; cdr3_aa: CATSAGAGYTF
clone_size: .; d_call: .; j_call: TRBJ2-1; v_call: TRBV19; cdr3_nt: TGTGCCAGTAGTCCCCCAGGGAGCCAGAGCTCCTACAATGAGCAGTTCTTC; cdr3_aa: CASSPPGSQSSYNEQFF
clone_size: .; d_call: TRBD2; j_call: TRBJ2-1; v_call: TRBV29-1; cdr3_nt: TGCAGCGTTGGGCTAGCGGTGTACAATGAGCAGTTCTTC; cdr3_aa: CSVGLAVYNEQFF